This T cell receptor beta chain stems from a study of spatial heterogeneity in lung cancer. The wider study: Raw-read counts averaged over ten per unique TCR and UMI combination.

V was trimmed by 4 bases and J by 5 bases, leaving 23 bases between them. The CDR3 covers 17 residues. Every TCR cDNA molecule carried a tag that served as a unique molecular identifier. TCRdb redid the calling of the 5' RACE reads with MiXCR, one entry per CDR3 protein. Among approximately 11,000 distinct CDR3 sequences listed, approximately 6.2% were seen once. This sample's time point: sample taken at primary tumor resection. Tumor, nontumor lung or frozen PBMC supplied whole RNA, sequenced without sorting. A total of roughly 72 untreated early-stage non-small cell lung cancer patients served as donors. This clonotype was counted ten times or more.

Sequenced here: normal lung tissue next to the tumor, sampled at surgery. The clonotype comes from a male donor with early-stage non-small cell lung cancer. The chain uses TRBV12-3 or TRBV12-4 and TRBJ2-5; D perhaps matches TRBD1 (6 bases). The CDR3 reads CASSSPGDTPVVETQYF. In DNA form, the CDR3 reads TGTGCCAGCAGTTCCCCCGGGGACACACCTGTCGTGGAGACCCAGTACTTC.